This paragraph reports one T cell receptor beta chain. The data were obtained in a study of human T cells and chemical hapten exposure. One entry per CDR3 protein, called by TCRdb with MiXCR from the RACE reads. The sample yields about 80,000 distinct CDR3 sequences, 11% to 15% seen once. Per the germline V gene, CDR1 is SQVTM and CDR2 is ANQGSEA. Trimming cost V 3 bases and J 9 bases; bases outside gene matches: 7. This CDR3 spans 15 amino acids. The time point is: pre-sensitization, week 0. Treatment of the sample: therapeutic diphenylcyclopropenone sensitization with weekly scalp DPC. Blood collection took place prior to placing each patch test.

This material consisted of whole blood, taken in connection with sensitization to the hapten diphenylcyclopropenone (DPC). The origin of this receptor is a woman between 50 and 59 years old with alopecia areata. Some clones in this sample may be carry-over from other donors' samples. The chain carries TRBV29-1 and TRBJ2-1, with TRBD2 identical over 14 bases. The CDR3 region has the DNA TGCAGCGTTGATCTTGGGACTAGCGGGAGTTTTGAGCAGTTCTTC. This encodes CSVDLGTSGSFEQFF.